This T cell receptor (beta chain) derives from a study of T-cell reconstitution after alpha-beta-depleted transplantation in children. Overall study findings and caveats: Expanded graft clones, several hundred of them, were reportedly the source of alpha-beta T cells about two months after transplant. When one year had passed after transplant, most T-cell counts and diversity came from newly produced T cells. At day 60, the high TCRbeta diversity found in some patients originated from recipient T cells and thymic progenitors that had survived.

Comment on this clonotype: The antigen is unknown.

CDR3 size: 12 residues. From germline, CDR1 is SEHNR and CDR2 FQNEAQ (reference sequence). The V end lost 5 bases, the J end lost 6 bases, and 11 bases lay between the germline ends. Unique molecular identifiers were used to barcode this TCRbeta library. From the PCR reads, TCRdb called clonotypes with MiXCR, one entry per CDR3 protein. Found here are 750,000 to 950,000 distinct CDR3 sequences, roughly 15% of them singletons; the top ten hold around 5.3%. The sample was PBMCs, mostly from graft donor cells, taken 360 days after TCRalphabeta/CD19-depleted stem cell transplant. This chain uses TRBV7-9 with TRBJ2-7, with no clear D. This receptor was obtained from a male patient younger than 18 who had a stem cell transplant for acute lymphoblastic leukemia, so the T cells may come from the graft donor. The CDR3 loop reads CASSLQPSEQYF. The CDR3 nucleotides read TGTGCCAGCAGCCTCCAGCCCAGCGAGCAGTACTTC.